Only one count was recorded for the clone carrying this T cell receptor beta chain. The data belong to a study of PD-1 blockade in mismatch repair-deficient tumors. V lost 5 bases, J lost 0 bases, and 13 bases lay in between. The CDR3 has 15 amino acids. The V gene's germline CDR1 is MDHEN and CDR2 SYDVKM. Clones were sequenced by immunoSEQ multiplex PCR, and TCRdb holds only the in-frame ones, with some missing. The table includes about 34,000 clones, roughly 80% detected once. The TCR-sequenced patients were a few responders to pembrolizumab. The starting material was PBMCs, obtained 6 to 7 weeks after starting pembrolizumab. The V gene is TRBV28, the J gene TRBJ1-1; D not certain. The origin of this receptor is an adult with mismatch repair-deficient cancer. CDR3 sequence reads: CASSLKGGMNTEAFF. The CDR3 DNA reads TGTGCCAGCAGTCTTAAAGGCGGGATGAACACTGAAGCTTTCTTT.